This TCR beta chain emerged from a study of shared clonotypes between healthy human individuals. With 5 bases clipped from V and 3 bases from J, the junction kept 16 bases outside the gene matches. CDR3 size: 19 residues. The germline V gene encodes CDR1 MGHRA and CDR2 YSYEKL. CD8 cells regarded as naive lacked CD45RO, were positively chosen for CCR7, and omitted terminally differentiated effector memory CD45RA+ cells. Measured with immunoSEQ multiplex PCR; TCRdb has only the in-frame clones, and not every one. The table includes about 2.1 million clones, 93% detected once. The rearrangement joins TRBV4-1 to TRBJ2-2; 9 bases map to TRBD2. The material sequenced was naive CD8+ T cells from PBMCs. The sequence came from a man between 18 and 29 years old in good health. Some clones in this sample may be carry-over from other donors' samples. CDR3 loop: CASSSQGWGGRGDTGELFF. The DNA for the CDR3 is TGCGCCAGCAGCTCCCAAGGTTGGGGCGGGAGGGGAGACACCGGGGAGCTGTTTTTT.